This entry lists 17 T cell receptor beta chains sequenced from one sample in a study of blood T cell repertoires in COVID-19 (dated by TCRdb to the early 2020s). The library was prepared using the immunoSEQ multiplex PCR assay. As stored in TCRdb, this immuneACCESS dataset retains in-frame rearrangements with V and J assigned. A fraction of the clones does not appear; measured against another copy, unresolved V genes explain less than half of the discrepancy, and the remainder lacks a known reason. The sample table contains more than 150,000 clones; only one count was recorded for about 83% of them. Around an eighth of the sample comes from the top ten. Sequences were obtained from peripheral blood. The receptors here all came from a woman aged 70-85 years with COVID-19, enrolled during active disease.

The gene calls are TRBV28 and TRBJ1-2, with D unresolved. V gave up 11 bases and J gave up 3 bases, with 16 bases separating them. Germline values: CDR1 MDHEN, CDR2 SYDVKM. The CDR3 has 13 amino acids. CDR3 region: CAASGGGHYGYTF. For the CDR3, the DNA is TGTGCCGCCAGCGGCGGCGGGCACTATGGCTACACCTTC.

The chain employs TRBV28 and TRBJ2-7; D uncertain. CDR3 size: 13 residues. V was shortened by 1 base and J by 9 bases, with 13 bases between the two germline ends. Germline V CDR1 and CDR2: MDHEN, SYDVKM. The CDR3 DNA is TGTGCCAGCAGTTTATCAGAAACTATAGTGCAGTACTTC. It is translated as CASSLSETIVQYF.

This rearrangement joins TRBV4-3 to TRBJ1-6, with 7 bases lining up with TRBD1. The CDR3 sequence is 18 residues long. Germline CDR1 LGHNA, CDR2 YSLEER. The V segment lost 3 bases and the J segment 5 bases; nucleotides outside the gene matches: 13. The chain's CDR3 is CASSHPEGNRGNNSPLHF. DNA for the CDR3: TGCGCCAGCAGCCATCCCGAAGGAAACAGGGGTAATAATTCACCCCTCCACTTT.

The rearrangement joins TRBV10-3 to TRBJ1-6; TRBD1 matches 9 bases. Germline assignment: CDR1 ENHRY and CDR2 SYGVKD. After removal of 1 base from V and 7 bases from J, the junction contained 11 bases not matched to a gene. The CDR3 sequence is 18 residues long. CDR3 amino acids: CAISEWGWTGEKNSPLHF. The DNA of the CDR3 is TGTGCCATCAGTGAGTGGGGGTGGACAGGGGAAAAGAATTCACCCCTCCACTTT.

This chain uses TRBV28 with TRBJ1-1; D call uncertain. The V gene's germline CDR1 is MDHEN and CDR2 SYDVKM. With 5 bases removed from V and 3 bases from J, the gap between germline ends came to 7 bases. This CDR3 spans 12 amino acids. The CDR3: CASSRGHTEAFF. The CDR3 DNA reads TGTGCCAGCAGTCGAGGGCACACTGAAGCTTTCTTT.

The CDR3 coding sequence is TGTGCCTGGAGCGCCGGGACAGGGGGCCTCAAGACCCAGTACTTC. Translation gives CAWSAGTGGLKTQYF. The chain links TRBV30 to TRBJ2-5; 12 bases line up with TRBD1. Germline V CDR1 and CDR2: GTSNPN, SVGIG (reference sequence). The CDR3 loop spans 15 amino acids. After removal of 3 bases from V and 6 bases from J, the junction contained 8 bases not matched to a gene.

The chain combines TRBV11-3 with TRBJ1-6; a possible D gene is TRBD1 (6 bases). CDR3 length: 16 amino acids. Germline V lookup: CDR1 SGHNT, CDR2 YENEEA. V was shortened by 4 bases and J by 0 bases, with 10 bases between the two germline ends. The CDR3: CASSSRGSSYNSPLHF. The CDR3 bases are TGTGCCAGCAGCTCTAGGGGGAGCTCCTATAATTCACCCCTCCACTTT.

The chain carries TRBV19 and TRBJ1-5, with a tentative D call TRBD1 (5 bases). This CDR3 spans 18 amino acids. Between the trimmed V and J ends, which lost 10 bases and 2 bases, there was a span of 27 bases. Looked up from germline, CDR1 is LNHDA and CDR2 is SQIVND (reference sequence). The CDR3 loop is CATKSHPTGVSGNQPQHF. The CDR3 DNA reads as TGTGCCACCAAATCTCATCCCACGGGGGTATCGGGCAATCAGCCCCAGCATTTT.

The V gene is TRBV11-1, the J gene TRBJ2-7; 8 nucleotides match TRBD1. With V trimmed by 5 bases and J by 1 base, 4 bases remained unmatched. CDR3 length: 14 amino acids. Germline loops: CDR1 SGHAT, CDR2 FQDESV (reference sequence). The CDR3 bases are TGTGCCAGCAGCCCAGACAGGGGTTCCTACGAGCAGTACTTC. It is translated as CASSPDRGSYEQYF. Complete variable domain (other parts from reference TRBV11-1 and TRBJ2-7): EAEVAQSPRYKITEKSQAVAFWCDPISGHATLYWYRQILGQGPELLVQFQDESVVDDSQLPKDRFSAERLKGVDSTLKIQPAELGDSAMYLCASSPDRGSYEQYFGPGTRLTVT.

V gene TRBV13 combines with J gene TRBJ2-5, with TRBD1 as a possible D gene (6 bases). Germline V gene data show CDR1 as PRHDT and CDR2 as FYEKMQ (reference sequence). Trimming removed 7 bases at V and 2 bases at J, with 17 bases between. This CDR3 contains 15 residues. CDR3 in DNA: TGTGCCAGCACCCTTAACAGGGCTGAACAAGAGACCCAGTACTTC. Translating it yields CASTLNRAEQETQYF.

The chain combines TRBV30 with TRBJ1-2; TRBD1 matches 7 bases. CDR1 is GTSNPN, CDR2 SVGIG, per germline (reference sequence). V shed 2 bases, J shed 5 bases, and the junction held 5 bases outside the gene matches. CDR3 length equals 13 residues. CDR3 sequence: CAWSTGDGYGYTF. The CDR3 nucleotides are TGTGCCTGGAGTACAGGGGACGGGTATGGCTACACCTTC.

The rearrangement uses TRBV9 and TRBJ2-3; no clear D gene. The ends were cut back, 1 base at V and 1 base at J, with 10 bases in the middle. Germline CDR1 reads SGDLS; CDR2 reads YYNGEE. CDR3 length equals 15 residues. This CDR3 is CASSVSAGGTDTQYF. In nucleotides, the CDR3 is TGTGCCAGCAGCGTATCTGCAGGCGGCACAGATACGCAGTATTTT.

This chain links TRBV20-1 with TRBJ1-1; tentatively, D is TRBD1 (5 bases). This CDR3 is built from 11 residues. Trimming stripped 3 bases from V and 6 bases from J, with 8 bases between. Germline values: CDR1 DFQATT, CDR2 SNEGSKA (reference sequence). The CDR3 protein is CSAREGPEAFF. The CDR3 DNA follows: TGCAGTGCTAGGGAGGGACCTGAAGCTTTCTTT.

The rearrangement joins TRBV15 to TRBJ1-2, with 9 bases matching TRBD1. From germline, CDR1 is LNHNV and CDR2 YYDKDF (reference sequence). The CDR3 is made up of 15 amino acids. The junction had 4 bases not matched to a gene; V was cut back by 0 bases and J by 5 bases. The CDR3 coding sequence is TGTGCCACCAGCAGAGAGAGGGACAGGGTGTATGGCTACACCTTC. This translates into CATSRERDRVYGYTF.

The chain links TRBV5-8 to TRBJ2-7; 7 bases fit TRBD1. V lost 4 bases and J lost 1; bases outside the gene matches: 8. CDR3 length: 15 amino acids. The V gene's germline CDR1 is SGHTS and CDR2 YDEGEE. The CDR3 DNA reads TGTGCCAGCAGCCTTGGTTGGGGACAGTCCTACGAGCAGTACTTC. Its protein is CASSLGWGQSYEQYF.

The V and J genes are TRBV15 and TRBJ2-3; 11 bases match TRBD2. The V gene's germline CDR1 is LNHNV and CDR2 YYDKDF (reference sequence). This CDR3 has 16 amino acids. The V and J ends lost 2 bases and 1 base, in that order; junction bases with no gene match: 2. The CDR3 DNA reads as TGTGCCACCAGCAGACTAGCGGGAGGAGGCACAGATACGCAGTATTTT. As protein: CATSRLAGGGTDTQYF.

The gene calls are TRBV6-5 and TRBJ1-2, with D possibly TRBD1 on 6 matching bases. V dropped 6 bases and J dropped 0 bases, with 8 bases sitting between them. Germline V gene sequence: CDR1 MNHEY, CDR2 SVGAGI. The CDR3 is made up of 13 amino acids. The CDR3 region is CASRDRANYGYTF. The DNA for the CDR3 is TGTGCCAGCAGGGACAGAGCTAACTATGGCTACACCTTC.